These 25 T cell receptor beta chains came from one sample sequenced in a study of blood T cells in healthy people across ages. With a J-beta primer mix and a sample-barcoded 5' primer, a second PCR ran about 6 to 11 cycles. TCRdb independently ran MiXCR on the 5' RACE reads; one entry per CDR3 protein. The sample has 1.8 million or so distinct CDR3 sequences, more than 35% seen once; the top ten hold about 21%. Sequenced input: blood. All receptors come from a human donor in good health.

The rearrangement links TRBV30 to TRBJ1-1, with 7 bases matching TRBD1. V trimming: 5 bases; J trimming: 1 base; junction bases outside the gene matches: 1. Germline V gene lookup returns CDR1 GTSNPN and CDR2 SVGIG (reference sequence). The CDR3 runs to 12 residues. CDR3 residues: CAWGQENTEAFF. The CDR3 DNA is TGTGCCTGGGGACAGGAGAACACTGAAGCTTTCTTT.

The rearrangement links TRBV5-1 to TRBJ2-7, with D possibly called TRBD1 or TRBD2 (7 bases each). V lost 3 bases to trimming and J lost 0 bases, with 16 bases between them. Germline-derived CDR1 and CDR2 are SGHRS and YFSETQ. The CDR3 has 16 amino acids. For the CDR3, the DNA is TGCGCCAGCAGCTCTGGTGGGAGGGGGCGCTCCTACGAGCAGTACTTC. This sequence encodes CASSSGGRGRSYEQYF.

The chain carries TRBV20-1 and TRBJ2-1, with TRBD1 matching over 10 bases. The CDR3 runs 14 residues. V gave up 6 bases and J gave up 9 bases; unmatched junction bases: 11. Germline V lookup: CDR1 DFQATT, CDR2 SNEGSKA (reference sequence). CDR3 protein: CSAIRQGARSEQFF. CDR3 nucleotides: TGCAGTGCCATTCGACAGGGGGCGCGGAGTGAGCAGTTCTTC.

The rearrangement links TRBV7-2 to TRBJ2-1; D unclear. Deletions cut 5 bases from V and 10 bases from J, with 18 bases between. Germline CDR1 and CDR2: SGHTA and FQGNSA. The CDR3 loop spans 14 amino acids. The CDR3 DNA follows: TGTGCCAGCAGCCCCTCCTGGTCATCCTACGAGCAGTTCTTC. This gives the protein CASSPSWSSYEQFF.

The CDR3 DNA follows: TGTGCCAGCAGCGTAGATTCCCAGGGGAGGGACACTGAAGCTTTCTTT. Amino acids: CASSVDSQGRDTEAFF. The chain is built from TRBV9 and TRBJ1-1, with a tentative D call TRBD1 (6 bases). This CDR3 is 16 amino acids long. CDR1 is SGDLS, CDR2 YYNGEE, per germline. The V end lost 0 bases, the J end lost 3 bases, and 15 bases lay between the germline ends.

The chain uses TRBV6-6 and TRBJ2-4; no clear D gene. CDR1 MNHNY and CDR2 SVGAGI come from the germline V gene (reference sequence). V shed 3 bases and J shed 2 bases, with 14 bases lying between them. CDR3 length: 16 residues. The CDR3 loop is CASSYMSAVPKNIQYF. CDR3 nucleotides: TGTGCCAGCAGTTATATGAGCGCGGTTCCCAAAAACATTCAGTACTTC.

The chain combines TRBV6-6 with TRBJ2-5; no clear D. Germline CDR1 is MNHNY and CDR2 is SVGAGI (reference sequence). V lost 10 bases and J lost 5, with 14 bases in between. CDR3 length: 12 residues. The CDR3 nucleotides read TGTGCCACCAACAGCCCCCGGGAGACCCAGTACTTC. This gives the protein CATNSPRETQYF.

This clonotype was counted between two and nine times. The chain has TRBV28 and TRBJ2-5, with 9 bases identical to TRBD2. Trimming removed 3 bases from V and 5 bases from J; junction bases left unmatched: 7. CDR1 is MDHEN, CDR2 SYDVKM, per germline. This CDR3 has 15 residues. CDR3 sequence reads: CASSFGAGGLETQYF. DNA of the CDR3: TGTGCCAGCAGTTTTGGGGCGGGGGGGCTGGAGACCCAGTACTTC.

The genes are TRBV21-1 and TRBJ2-5; the D segment call TRBD1 is taken from the table without a DNA check. TRBV21-1 is a pseudogene locus. The CDR3 is 18 residues long. The CDR3 coding sequence is TGTGCCAGCAGCAAAGCACCCCAGACAGGAGCGGAACAAGAGACCCAGTACTTC. It yields the protein CASSKAPQTGAEQETQYF.

CDR3 residues: CATSRDSGRAAGRYTF. The CDR3 region has the DNA TGTGCCACCAGCAGAGATAGTGGCAGGGCGGCCGGCCGCTACACCTTC. This rearrangement joins TRBV15 to TRBJ1-2; D perhaps matches TRBD1 (5 bases). Germline-derived CDR1 and CDR2 are LNHNV and YYDKDF (reference sequence). CDR3 length: 16 amino acids. V lost 0 bases and J 9 bases, leaving 20 bases between the germline ends.

This clonotype was detected a few times. This chain links TRBV20-1 with TRBJ2-1, with 10 positions matching TRBD2. Per germline, CDR1 DFQATT and CDR2 SNEGSKA (reference sequence). V gave up 5 bases and J gave up 2 bases; unmatched junction bases: 3. There are 14 residues in the CDR3. This CDR3 reads CSAWTSGAYNEQFF. DNA for the CDR3: TGCAGTGCTTGGACTAGCGGTGCCTACAATGAGCAGTTCTTC.

Only a few counts were recorded for this clonotype. This chain connects TRBV6-5 to TRBJ1-2; no firm D call. Trimming stripped 6 bases from V and 0 bases from J, with 11 bases between. The V gene's germline CDR1 is MNHEY and CDR2 SVGAGI. The CDR3 loop spans 14 amino acids. The CDR3 region has the DNA TGTGCCAGCAGCCCGGCCCCTTCTAACTATGGCTACACCTTC. It specifies CASSPAPSNYGYTF.

This clonotype was seen a handful of times. V is TRBV2 and J is TRBJ2-1; 8 positions agree with TRBD1. The J call may not be correct, given that the DNA end is closer to TRBJ2-7. Germline values: CDR1 SNHLY, CDR2 FYNNEI. This CDR3 spans 15 amino acids. The CDR3 reads CASSQGGQETYEQYF. DNA of the CDR3: TGTGCCAGCAGCCAGGGGGGACAGGAGACCTACGAGCAGTACTTC.

J is TRBJ1-1 and V is TRBV7-2; a possible D gene is TRBD1 (6 bases). From germline, CDR1 is SGHTA and CDR2 FQGNSA. The CDR3 has 14 amino acids. Between the trimmed V and J ends, which lost 6 bases and 5 bases, there was a span of 16 bases. The CDR3 is CASRKGGVRTEAFF. The DNA for the CDR3 is TGTGCCAGCAGGAAGGGGGGCGTTCGTACTGAAGCTTTCTTT.

V usage is TRBV4-3 and J usage is TRBJ1-6; the D is unclear. This CDR3 is 16 amino acids long. Trimming left V 0 bases short and J 4 bases short, with 10 bases between. CDR1 and CDR2 (germline): LGHNA, YSLEER. The CDR3 reads CASSQDGQAYNSPLHF. CDR3 DNA sequence: TGCGCCAGCAGCCAAGATGGGCAGGCTTATAATTCACCCCTCCACTTT.

The chain recombines TRBV5-5 with TRBJ1-2; D not certain. Germline-derived CDR1 and CDR2 are SGHKS and YYEKEE (reference sequence). The CDR3 is 16 residues long. Trimming stripped 0 bases from V and 8 bases from J, with 20 bases between. CDR3 DNA: TGTGCCAGCAGCTTGGGGCCCAAGACAAGTCTTTTCGGCTACACCTTC. This translates into CASSLGPKTSLFGYTF.

This rearrangement joins TRBV27 to TRBJ2-4; D is possibly TRBD1 (8 bases). The J call may be wrong; the DNA end is better matched by TRBJ2-7. The germline gives CDR1 MNHEY, CDR2 SMNVEV (reference sequence). The CDR3 runs 15 residues. The CDR3 nucleotides read TGTGCCAGCAGTTTATCCACAGGGGGGGCCTACGAGCAGTACTTC. It encodes CASSLSTGGAYEQYF.

A few counts support this clonotype. The chain uses TRBV7-2 and TRBJ2-1; no reliable D call. V was cut by 1 base and J by 8 bases, with 6 bases left in between. The germline V gene encodes CDR1 SGHTA and CDR2 FQGNSA. This CDR3 is 12 amino acids long. CDR3 bases: TGTGCCAGCAGCTTAGATTCCGATGAGCAGTTCTTC. It specifies CASSLDSDEQFF.

This clonotype was counted only a few times. V gene TRBV6-6 combines with J gene TRBJ2-3; tentatively, D is TRBD2 (5 bases). V shed 8 bases and J shed 0 bases, with 15 bases lying between them. Germline V lookup: CDR1 MNHNY, CDR2 SVGAGI (reference sequence). This CDR3 is built from 15 residues. The CDR3 region has the DNA TGTGCCAGCTGCGAGGGCTCGGCGAGCACAGATACGCAGTATTTT. Translation gives CASCEGSASTDTQYF.

The chain recombines TRBV28 with TRBJ2-1; unclear D gene. The V gene's germline CDR1 is MDHEN and CDR2 SYDVKM. The CDR3 totals 15 residues. With 3 bases removed from V and 1 base from J, the gap between germline ends came to 10 bases. In DNA form, the CDR3 reads TGTGCCAGCAGTTTTAAATTCGGATCCTACAATGAGCAGTTCTTC. Translating gives CASSFKFGSYNEQFF.

This clonotype was seen more than once but under ten times. J is TRBJ2-7 and V is TRBV20-1; 10 bases agree with TRBD2. The V gene end was trimmed by 6 bases and the J gene end by 2 bases; junction bases not matched to a gene: 4. Germline lookup yields CDR1 DFQATT and CDR2 SNEGSKA (reference sequence). There are 13 residues in the CDR3. The CDR3 DNA reads as TGCAGTGCCCCCGGGACTAGCGCCTACGAGCAGTACTTC. It translates to CSAPGTSAYEQYF.

The V gene is TRBV6-6, the J gene TRBJ1-2; the D gene is possibly TRBD1 (5 bases). The CDR3 is made up of 14 amino acids. CDR1 and CDR2 (germline): MNHNY, SVGAGI (reference sequence). The V end was cut by 2 bases, the J end by 4 bases, with 11 bases between. The CDR3 protein is CASSYLDRSYGYTF. The CDR3 DNA sequence: TGTGCCAGCAGTTACCTAGACAGAAGCTATGGCTACACCTTC.

The rearrangement links TRBV7-9 to TRBJ1-2; 7 nucleotides match TRBD1. CDR3 length equals 12 residues. With 8 bases clipped from V and 6 bases from J, the junction kept 6 bases outside the gene matches. CDR1 and CDR2 (germline): SEHNR, FQNEAQ (reference sequence). CDR3 in DNA: TGTGCCAGCGGGAACAGGGGTCATGGCTACACCTTC. This codes for CASGNRGHGYTF.

The sample holds a few counts of this clonotype. The chain employs TRBV5-5 and TRBJ2-1, with a tentative D call TRBD2 (5 bases). V was shortened by 6 bases and J by 2 bases, with 15 bases between the two germline ends. The germline V gene encodes CDR1 SGHKS and CDR2 YYEKEE (reference sequence). This CDR3 has 15 amino acids. The CDR3 here is CASTRRQLAYNEQFF. The CDR3 DNA reads TGTGCCAGCACCCGGAGGCAGCTTGCCTACAATGAGCAGTTCTTC.

This clonotype was found a few times. A much larger clone lies a single base off, so this may be a read error. The genes are TRBV12-3 or TRBV12-4 and TRBJ2-3; 9 bases match TRBD1. This CDR3 has 15 amino acids. The CDR3 here is CASRANRGRTDTEYF. DNA for the CDR3: TGTGCCAGCAGGGCGAACAGGGGGCGCACAGATACGGAGTATTTT.